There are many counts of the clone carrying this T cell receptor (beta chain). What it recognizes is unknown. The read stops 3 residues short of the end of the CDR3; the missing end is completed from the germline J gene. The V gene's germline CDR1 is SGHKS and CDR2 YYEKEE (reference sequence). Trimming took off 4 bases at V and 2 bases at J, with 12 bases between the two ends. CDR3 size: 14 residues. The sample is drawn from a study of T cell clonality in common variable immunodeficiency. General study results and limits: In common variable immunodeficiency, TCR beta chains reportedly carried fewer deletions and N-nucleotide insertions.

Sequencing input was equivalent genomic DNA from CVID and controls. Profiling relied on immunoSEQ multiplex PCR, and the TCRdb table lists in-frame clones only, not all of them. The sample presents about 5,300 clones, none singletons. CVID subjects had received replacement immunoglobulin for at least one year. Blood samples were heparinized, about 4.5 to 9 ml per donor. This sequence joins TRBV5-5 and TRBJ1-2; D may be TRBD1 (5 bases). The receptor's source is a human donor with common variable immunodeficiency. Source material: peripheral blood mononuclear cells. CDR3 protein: CASSPQASNYGYTF. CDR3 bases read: TGTGCCAGCAGCCCACAGGCATCCAACTATGGC.